This TCR beta chain was identified in a study of cytomegalovirus exposure and HLA in healthy donors. Study-level results: A missense DCLRE1C variant was associated with V- and J-gene trimming of TCR beta chains in a later analysis, and an independent cohort replicated the association.

With regard to this clone: The target antigen is unknown.

PCR employed 60 Vbeta and 13 Jbeta primers. The method was immunoSEQ multiplex PCR; TCRdb's version includes in-frame clones alone and lacks a portion of them. This sample has tens of thousands of clones, with around 76% found just once. The specimen sequenced was PBMCs. The clonotype was recovered from a woman in her forties or fifties in good health and CMV-seropositive.

The CDR3 protein is CASSATGYGYTF. CDR3 in DNA: TGTGCCAGCAGTGCGACAGGGTACGGCTACACCTTC. The rearrangement links TRBV6-1 to TRBJ1-2; 7 nucleotides align to TRBD1. The trim removed 4 bases at V and 8 bases at J, leaving 4 bases unmatched. CDR3 length: 12 residues. Germline-derived CDR1 and CDR2 are MNHNS and SASEGT.